This note documents a single TCR beta chain sequence. Its antigen is undetermined. The ends lost 5 bases at V and 15 bases at J; junction bases unmatched: 6. CDR1 is SEHNR, CDR2 FQNEAQ, per germline (reference sequence). This CDR3 contains 13 residues. These data are taken from a study of T cell responses to AZD1222 COVID-19 vaccine. Study outcomes and limitations: Breadth and depth of Spike-specific TCRs rose after two AZD1222 doses.

The data were produced by immunoSEQ multiplex PCR, yet TCRdb's version contains in-frame clones alone and is incomplete. The sample yields fewer than 300,000 clones, roughly 93% seen once. The input for sequencing was peripheral blood, taken on day 0 of AZD1222 vaccination. This chain uses TRBV7-9 with TRBJ1-6; 11 bases fit TRBD1. The sequence came from an adult in good health. The CDR3 loop reads CASSRGQGEVLHF. DNA for the CDR3: TGTGCCAGCAGCAGGGGACAGGGGGAAGTCCTCCACTTT.